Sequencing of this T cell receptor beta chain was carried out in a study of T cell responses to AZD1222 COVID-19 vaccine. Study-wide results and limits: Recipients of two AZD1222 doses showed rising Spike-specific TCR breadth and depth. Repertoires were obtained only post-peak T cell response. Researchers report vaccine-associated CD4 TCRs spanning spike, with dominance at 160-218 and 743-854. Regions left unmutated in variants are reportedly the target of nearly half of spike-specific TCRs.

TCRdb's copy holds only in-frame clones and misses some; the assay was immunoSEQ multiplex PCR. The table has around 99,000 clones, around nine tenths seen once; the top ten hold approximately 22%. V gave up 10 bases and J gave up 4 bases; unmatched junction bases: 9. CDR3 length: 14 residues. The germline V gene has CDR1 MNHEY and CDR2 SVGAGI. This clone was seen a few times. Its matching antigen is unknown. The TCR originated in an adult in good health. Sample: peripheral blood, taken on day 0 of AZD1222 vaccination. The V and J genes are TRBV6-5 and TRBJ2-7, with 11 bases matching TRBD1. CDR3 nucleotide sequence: TGTGCCACCCAGGCTGGGACAGGGGGGTACGAGCAGTACTTC. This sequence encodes CATQAGTGGYEQYF.